These 2 T cell receptor beta chains were all obtained from the same sample, sequenced in a study of human T cells and chemical hapten exposure. Via MiXCR, TCRdb re-called the RACE reads, giving one row per CDR3 protein. The table has tens of thousands of distinct CDR3 sequences, roughly a tenth seen once. Time point given: patch test 1, 2 weeks after DPC sensitization. Treatment defined: therapeutic diphenylcyclopropenone sensitization with weekly scalp DPC. The sample was whole blood, taken in connection with sensitization to the hapten diphenylcyclopropenone (DPC). The receptor source for this set is a man in his forties or fifties with alopecia areata. Some clones in this sample may be carry-over from other donors' samples.

This clonotype was detected a few times. This rearrangement joins TRBV5-4 to TRBJ2-1; D uncertain. The germline gives CDR1 SGHNT, CDR2 YYREEE (reference sequence). This CDR3 has 15 residues. The V end was cut by 5 bases, the J end by 0 bases, with 12 bases between. The DNA for the CDR3 is TGTGCCAGCAGTCCCGACATGAGCTCCTACAATGAGCAGTTCTTC. Amino acids: CASSPDMSSYNEQFF.

The rearrangement uses TRBV6-2 or TRBV6-3 and TRBJ1-1; D is ambiguous. The CDR3 sequence is 13 residues long. The germline CDR1 and CDR2 sequences are MNHEY and SVGEGT. Trimming left V 5 bases short and J 4 bases short, with 11 bases between. CDR3 in amino acids: CASSKRYPTEAFF. CDR3 nucleotide sequence: TGTGCCAGCAGTAAGAGGTACCCCACTGAAGCTTTCTTT.